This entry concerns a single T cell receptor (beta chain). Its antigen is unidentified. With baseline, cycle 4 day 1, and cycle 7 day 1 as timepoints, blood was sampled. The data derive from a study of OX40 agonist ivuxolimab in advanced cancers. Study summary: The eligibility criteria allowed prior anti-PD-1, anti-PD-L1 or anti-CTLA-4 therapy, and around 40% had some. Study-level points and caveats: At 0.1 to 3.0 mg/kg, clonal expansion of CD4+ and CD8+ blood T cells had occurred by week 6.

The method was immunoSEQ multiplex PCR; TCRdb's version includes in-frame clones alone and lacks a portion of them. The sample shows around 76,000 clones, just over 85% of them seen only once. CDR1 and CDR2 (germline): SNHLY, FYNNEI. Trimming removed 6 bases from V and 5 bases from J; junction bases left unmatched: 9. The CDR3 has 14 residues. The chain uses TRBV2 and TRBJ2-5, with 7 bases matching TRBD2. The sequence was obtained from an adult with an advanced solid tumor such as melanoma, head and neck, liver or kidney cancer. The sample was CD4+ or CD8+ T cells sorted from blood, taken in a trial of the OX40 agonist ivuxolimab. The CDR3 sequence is CASSAGLVVETQYF. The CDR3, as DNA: TGTGCCAGCAGCGCCGGACTAGTGGTGGAGACCCAGTACTTC.